This T cell receptor (beta chain) was captured in a study of beta chain features in type 1 diabetes. Study-wide results and caveats: Whether TCRB rearrangement is influenced by HLA type went unresolved here. Among patients with Type 1 diabetes, TCRB CDR3s were moderately but significantly shorter in every one of the four CD4+ subsets.

The study reverse transcribed the entire isolated RNA, so it sequenced expressed TCRB transcripts. Repertoires were generated with immunoSEQ multiplex PCR, while TCRdb's copy carries only in-frame clones and drops some. Of about 150,000 clones in the sample, about 44% are singletons; the top ten hold under 0.5%. With regard to this clone: The target antigen is unknown.

The CDR3 length is 14 residues. Germline CDR1 is MNHNS and CDR2 is SASEGT. V lost 4 bases and J lost 8; bases outside the gene matches: 7. The chain couples TRBV6-1 to TRBJ1-2, with 10 bases fitting TRBD1. Specimen: Tregs from blood. This sequence originates from a man between 18 and 35 years old in good health. CDR3 sequence reads: CASSGDRGRSGYTF. In DNA, the CDR3 is TGTGCCAGCAGTGGGGACAGGGGAAGATCAGGCTACACCTTC.